The rows below give T cell receptor beta chains drawn from one sample of a study of technical replicates of blood from four donors. Here immunoSEQ multiplex PCR was the method, and the copy in TCRdb shows in-frame clones only, minus some. The sample includes about 84,000 clones, roughly 98% of them seen just once. Material for sequencing was T cells isolated from PBMCs. These receptors all come from a human donor in good health. The CDR3 runs from the conserved cysteine through the conserved F or W. A D gene is named only where the DNA matches it firmly. The size field is filled for only some rows; it gives once, few, many or a size class.

V gene: TRBV28; CDR3 length: 15; clone size: .; D gene: TRBD1; J gene: TRBJ2-7; CDR3 protein: CASSLFGQGDYEQYF; CDR3 DNA: TGTGCCAGCAGTTTATTCGGACAGGGGGACTACGAGCAGTACTTC
V gene: TRBV9; CDR3 length: 14; clone size: .; D gene: TRBD1; J gene: TRBJ2-1; CDR3 protein: CASSAGQGVNEQFF; CDR3 DNA: TGTGCCAGCAGCGCGGGACAGGGGGTCAATGAGCAGTTCTTC
V gene: TRBV6-1; CDR3 length: 12; clone size: .; D gene: TRBD1; J gene: TRBJ2-1; CDR3 protein: CASSETGSEQFF; CDR3 DNA: TGTGCCAGCAGTGAGACAGGGAGCGAGCAGTTCTTC
V gene: TRBV18; CDR3 length: 15; clone size: .; D gene: .; J gene: TRBJ1-5; CDR3 protein: CASSPPSGNGQPQHF; CDR3 DNA: TGTGCCAGCTCACCACCTAGCGGGAACGGCCAGCCCCAGCATTTT
V gene: TRBV28; CDR3 length: 13; clone size: .; D gene: .; J gene: TRBJ1-2; CDR3 protein: CASSLSRGHGYTF; CDR3 DNA: TGTGCCAGCAGTTTATCACGGGGTCATGGCTACACCTTC
V gene: TRBV6-1; CDR3 length: 14; clone size: .; D gene: .; J gene: TRBJ1-1; CDR3 protein: CASSDRIMNTEAFF; CDR3 DNA: TGTGCCAGCAGTGACAGAATCATGAACACTGAAGCTTTCTTT
V gene: TRBV6-5; CDR3 length: 15; clone size: .; D gene: .; J gene: TRBJ2-3; CDR3 protein: CASSFGTPSTDTQYF; CDR3 DNA: TGTGCCAGCAGTTTCGGGACACCCAGCACAGATACGCAGTATTTT
V gene: TRBV5-1; CDR3 length: 14; clone size: .; D gene: TRBD1; J gene: TRBJ1-1; CDR3 protein: CASSLGGQGNQAFF; CDR3 DNA: TGCGCCAGCAGCTTGGGAGGACAGGGGAACCAGGCTTTCTTT
V gene: TRBV21-1; CDR3 length: 15; clone size: .; D gene: .; J gene: TRBJ2-3; CDR3 protein: CASSPGQGRADTQYF; CDR3 DNA: TGTGCCAGCAGTCCGGGACAGGGAAGGGCAGATACGCAGTATTTT
V gene: TRBV7-3; CDR3 length: 15; clone size: once; D gene: TRBD1; J gene: TRBJ2-2; CDR3 protein: CASSVQGAHTGELFF; CDR3 DNA: TGTGCCAGCAGCGTACAGGGGGCCCACACCGGGGAGCTGTTTTTT
V gene: TRBV27; CDR3 length: 14; clone size: .; D gene: .; J gene: TRBJ1-2; CDR3 protein: CASSPSTENYGYTF; CDR3 DNA: TGTGCCAGCAGTCCGTCTACAGAGAACTATGGCTACACCTTC
V gene: TRBV6-5; CDR3 length: 13; clone size: .; D gene: .; J gene: TRBJ1-1; CDR3 protein: CASRRQVSTEAFF; CDR3 DNA: TGTGCCAGCAGGCGACAGGTGAGCACTGAAGCTTTCTTT
V gene: TRBV7-3; CDR3 length: 13; clone size: .; D gene: .; J gene: TRBJ1-3; CDR3 protein: CASSSTPGNTIYF; CDR3 DNA: TGTGCCAGCAGCTCTACTCCTGGAAACACCATATATTTT
V gene: TRBV28; CDR3 length: 15; clone size: .; D gene: TRBD2; J gene: TRBJ2-7; CDR3 protein: CASSPPSGRSYEQYF; CDR3 DNA: TGTGCCAGCAGTCCCCCTAGCGGGAGATCCTACGAGCAGTACTTC
V gene: TRBV10-1; CDR3 length: 13; clone size: .; D gene: .; J gene: TRBJ2-7; CDR3 protein: CASSESGGYEQYF; CDR3 DNA: TGCGCCAGCAGTGAGTCGGGGGGTTACGAGCAGTACTTC
V gene: TRBV10-3; CDR3 length: 18; clone size: .; D gene: TRBD2; J gene: TRBJ2-1; CDR3 protein: CAISEAPRLAGERNEQFF; CDR3 DNA: TGTGCCATCAGTGAGGCGCCCAGGCTAGCGGGAGAACGCAATGAGCAGTTCTTC
V gene: TRBV5-1; CDR3 length: 15; clone size: .; D gene: .; J gene: TRBJ2-7; CDR3 protein: CASSLAGRSSYEQYF; CDR3 DNA: TGCGCCAGCAGCTTGGCTGGGAGAAGCTCCTACGAGCAGTACTTC
V gene: TRBV5-1; CDR3 length: 20; clone size: .; D gene: .; J gene: TRBJ2-5; CDR3 protein: CASSLASKLDIGGAGETQYF; CDR3 DNA: TGCGCCAGCAGCTTGGCCTCGAAATTAGATATAGGGGGGGCCGGGGAGACCCAGTACTTC
V gene: TRBV7-8; CDR3 length: 16; clone size: .; D gene: .; J gene: TRBJ1-2; CDR3 protein: CASSFRKGSASYGYTF; CDR3 DNA: TGTGCCAGCAGCTTCCGTAAGGGGTCAGCAAGCTATGGCTACACCTTC
V gene: TRBV6-1; CDR3 length: 15; clone size: few; D gene: TRBD1; J gene: TRBJ1-2; CDR3 protein: CASSPGQGPNYGYTF; CDR3 DNA: TGTGCCAGCAGTCCCGGACAGGGCCCCAACTATGGCTACACCTTC
V gene: TRBV6-1; CDR3 length: 15; clone size: .; D gene: .; J gene: TRBJ1-1; CDR3 protein: CASSVLGVKNTEAFF; CDR3 DNA: TGTGCCAGCAGTGTCCTCGGGGTTAAGAACACTGAAGCTTTCTTT
V gene: TRBV5-1; CDR3 length: 12; clone size: .; D gene: .; J gene: TRBJ2-1; CDR3 protein: CASSSGRGEQFF; CDR3 DNA: TGCGCCAGCAGCTCAGGCAGGGGTGAGCAGTTCTTC
V gene: TRBV5-1; CDR3 length: 14; clone size: few; D gene: .; J gene: TRBJ1-6; CDR3 protein: CASSRRGVQSPLHF; CDR3 DNA: TGCGCCAGCAGCCGGCGGGGGGTGCAATCACCCCTCCACTTT
V gene: TRBV28; CDR3 length: 15; clone size: .; D gene: .; J gene: TRBJ2-1; CDR3 protein: CASRPGDLSYNEQFF; CDR3 DNA: TGTGCCAGCAGACCGGGAGACCTCTCCTACAATGAGCAGTTCTTC